One sample yielded the 26 T cell receptor beta chains listed below, sequenced in a study of blood T cell repertoires in COVID-19. The table came from immunoSEQ multiplex PCR; TCRdb's copy has only in-frame clones and leaves some out. The data contain roughly 84,000 clones, 70% to 85% of them singletons. Sequenced material: peripheral blood. These receptors were taken from a woman in her 50s with acute or convalescent COVID-19.

V gene TRBV6-5 combines with J gene TRBJ1-5; 9 positions match TRBD1. The CDR3 consists of 14 residues. CDR1 is MNHEY and CDR2 is SVGAGI in the germline V gene. The junction had 2 bases not matched to a gene; V was cut back by 2 bases and J by 6 bases. The CDR3 coding sequence is TGTGCCAGCAGTTACGGGACAGGGAGTCAGCCCCAGCATTTT. It encodes CASSYGTGSQPQHF.

The chain employs TRBV2 and TRBJ1-1; D gene ambiguous. The germline gives CDR1 SNHLY, CDR2 FYNNEI. V shed 1 base and J shed 4 bases, with 13 bases lying between them. This CDR3 contains 15 residues. The CDR3 reads CASSEDPLRGTEAFF. Here the CDR3 DNA reads TGTGCCAGCAGTGAAGACCCACTTCGGGGCACTGAAGCTTTCTTT.

As DNA, the CDR3 is TGTGCCAGCACGAGCTACCAAGAGACCCAGTACTTC. This gives the protein CASTSYQETQYF. J is TRBJ2-5 and V is TRBV2; D uncertain. V lost 7 bases and J lost 0, with 6 bases in between. The length of the CDR3 is 12 residues. Germline lookup yields CDR1 SNHLY and CDR2 FYNNEI.

As to this clone: The germline gene is not matched at one end of the junction; a read error may be the cause. This rearrangement joins TRBV5-1 to TRBJ1-2, with 8 bases fitting TRBD1. Germline CDR1 reads SGHRS; CDR2 reads YFSETQ. The CDR3 is made up of 14 amino acids. The CDR3 region has the DNA TGCGCCAGCAACTTGGGGGACAGGAACTATGGCTACACCTTC. This codes for CASNLGDRNYGYTF.

This clone was counted a single time. The rearrangement uses TRBV12-3 or TRBV12-4 and TRBJ1-3; D is ambiguous. This CDR3 contains 13 residues. The V and J ends lost 3 bases and 1 base respectively, with 4 bases between them. The CDR3 loop is CASSFYSGNTIYF. CDR3 bases: TGTGCCAGCAGTTTTTATTCTGGAAACACCATATATTTT.

The rearrangement joins TRBV28 to TRBJ1-1, with a weak D call TRBD1 (6 bases). This CDR3 spans 15 amino acids. The V end lost 6 bases, the J end lost 1 base, and 15 bases lay between the germline ends. The germline CDR1 and CDR2 sequences are MDHEN and SYDVKM. The CDR3 DNA sequence: TGTGCCAGCAGCGCAACAGGGTCCGGGAACACTGAAGCTTTCTTT. Amino acid sequence: CASSATGSGNTEAFF.

This clone came up many times. The chain links TRBV6-5 to TRBJ1-1; D gene uncertain. Trimming left V 5 bases short and J 0 bases short, with 7 bases between. CDR1 is MNHEY and CDR2 is SVGAGI in the germline V gene. The CDR3 sequence is 13 residues long. CDR3 nucleotides: TGTGCCAGCAGTCCGACACTGAACACTGAAGCTTTCTTT. Translated, it gives CASSPTLNTEAFF.

The chain uses TRBV4-1 and TRBJ1-1, with no clear D. The ends were cut back, 0 bases at V and 0 bases at J, with 8 bases in the middle. The germline CDR1 and CDR2 sequences are MGHRA and YSYEKL. This CDR3 region has 15 residues. The CDR3, as DNA: TGCGCCAGCAGCCAAGATCGAGTCATGAACACTGAAGCTTTCTTT. Protein product: CASSQDRVMNTEAFF.

The gene calls are TRBV5-6 and TRBJ2-2; D gene ambiguous. Trimming removed 1 base from V and 1 base from J, with 5 bases in between. The length of the CDR3 is 14 residues. Germline CDR1 and CDR2: SGHDT and YYEEEE. CDR3 coding DNA: TGTGCCAGCAGCTTGTGGCTGAACACCGGGGAGCTGTTTTTT. This codes for CASSLWLNTGELFF.

This clone was seen a handful of times. The chain recombines TRBV30 with TRBJ1-1, with 7 bases matching TRBD1. V was pared by 0 bases and J by 11 bases, with 9 bases of the junction left unmatched. The CDR3 is made up of 13 amino acids. The V gene's germline CDR1 is GTSNPN and CDR2 SVGIG (reference sequence). In DNA form, the CDR3 reads TGTGCCTGGAGTGTAAGGACAGGTCTGAACGCTTTCTTT. The encoded protein is CAWSVRTGLNAFF.

CDR3 DNA sequence: TGTGCCAGCAGCCGAATCGTACAGCAATACAATGAGCAGTTCTTC. Amino acids: CASSRIVQQYNEQFF. The rearrangement links TRBV5-6 to TRBJ2-1; D not resolved. Trimming shortened V by 4 bases and J by 4 bases, and 15 bases separated the two germline ends. The germline V gene has CDR1 SGHDT and CDR2 YYEEEE. This CDR3 has 15 residues.

The CDR3 region is CASRNRATNEKLFF. The CDR3 coding sequence is TGTGCCAGCAGAAACAGAGCAACTAATGAAAAACTGTTTTTT. This chain links TRBV6-5 with TRBJ1-4, with unresolved D. Deletions cut 6 bases from V and 0 bases from J, with 8 bases between. This CDR3 comprises 14 residues. Germline V gives CDR1 MNHEY, CDR2 SVGAGI.

CDR3 sequence reads: CASSRRDRVFNYGYTF. The DNA for the CDR3 is TGTGCCAGCTCACGCCGGGACAGGGTCTTTAACTATGGCTACACCTTC. This chain joins TRBV18 and TRBJ1-2; 9 bases are a match to TRBD1. V was pared by 4 bases and J by 1 base, with 7 bases of the junction left unmatched. The CDR3 covers 16 residues. Per germline, CDR1 KGHSH and CDR2 LQKENI.

The rearrangement links TRBV10-3 to TRBJ2-2; 7 bases align to TRBD1. Germline CDR1 reads ENHRY; CDR2 reads SYGVKD. The CDR3 spans 14 residues. Trimming removed 11 bases from V and 0 bases from J; junction bases left unmatched: 6. The CDR3 bases are TGTGCCGTCCGGGACAGCGCGAACACCGGGGAGCTGTTTTTT. Its protein product is CAVRDSANTGELFF.

The gene calls are TRBV2 and TRBJ2-2; tentative D call: TRBD1 (5 bases). This CDR3 has 14 residues. From germline, CDR1 is SNHLY and CDR2 FYNNEI. The germline V and J ends were trimmed by 6 bases and 3 bases, with 11 bases remaining between them. CDR3 nucleotides: TGTGCCAGCAGGGTGGACACCTACACCGGGGAGCTGTTTTTT. Translating gives CASRVDTYTGELFF.

The chain joins TRBV28 to TRBJ1-2; the D is unclear. From germline, CDR1 is MDHEN and CDR2 SYDVKM. V lost 3 bases to trimming and J lost 6 bases, with 20 bases between them. The CDR3 runs to 16 residues. The CDR3 is CASSFLGSLDFDGYTF. The CDR3 nucleotides read TGTGCCAGCAGTTTTTTGGGCAGTTTGGATTTTGATGGCTACACCTTC.

The chain employs TRBV28 and TRBJ1-3, with 12 positions matching TRBD1. Germline values: CDR1 MDHEN, CDR2 SYDVKM. This CDR3 has 18 amino acids. The V segment lost 4 bases and the J segment 3 bases; nucleotides outside the gene matches: 10. DNA of the CDR3: TGTGCCAGCAGTTCCGGGACAGGGGGCAGGCTCTTTGGAAACACCATATATTTT. Translating it yields CASSSGTGGRLFGNTIYF.

This clone was recorded a few times. V gene TRBV28 combines with J gene TRBJ2-3; 8 nucleotides match TRBD2. The CDR3 has 14 amino acids. V shed 6 bases, J shed 4 bases, and the junction held 6 bases outside the gene matches. CDR1 and CDR2 from the germline V gene are MDHEN and SYDVKM. CDR3 DNA sequence: TGTGCCAGCAGCCGGGGGGGCCCTCCAGATACGCAGTATTTT. It is translated as CASSRGGPPDTQYF.

The gene calls are TRBV3-1 (or the pseudogene TRBV3-2) and TRBJ1-2; D is perhaps TRBD1 (6 bases). Germline V gene sequence: CDR1 LGHDT, CDR2 YNNKEL (reference sequence). The CDR3 loop spans 17 amino acids. V was clipped by 1 base and J by 4 bases, with 19 bases between them. Written as DNA, the CDR3 is TGTGCCAGCAGCCAAGGAGGGGGGGGGCACTCTAGCTATGGCTACACCTTC. Protein product: CASSQGGGGHSSYGYTF.

The table lists this clone with a few counts. This chain connects TRBV9 to TRBJ2-5; 12 bases are shared with TRBD2. The germline V gene encodes CDR1 SGDLS and CDR2 YYNGEE. The CDR3 extends over 16 amino acids. V shed 0 bases, J shed 3 bases, and the junction held 3 bases outside the gene matches. CDR3 protein: CASSVGPSGGEETQYF. Written as DNA, the CDR3 is TGTGCCAGCAGCGTAGGGCCTAGCGGGGGGGAAGAGACCCAGTACTTC. The whole variable domain, remainder taken from reference TRBV9 and TRBJ2-5, is DSGVTQTPKHLITATGQRVTLRCSPRSGDLSVYWYQQSLDQGLQFLIQYYNGEERAKGNILERFSAQQFPDLHSELNLSSLELGDSALYFCASSVGPSGGEETQYFGPGTRLLVL.

The chain carries TRBV6-1 and TRBJ2-7; tentatively, D is TRBD2 (6 bases). The CDR3 is made up of 14 amino acids. V shed 6 bases and J shed 3 bases, with 15 bases lying between them. Germline-derived CDR1 and CDR2 are MNHNS and SASEGT. This CDR3 is CASSAGTVNYEQYF. CDR3 DNA sequence: TGTGCCAGCAGCGCCGGGACTGTGAACTACGAGCAGTACTTC.

The chain links TRBV9 to TRBJ2-3; the D is unclear. The CDR3 extends over 14 amino acids. CDR1 is SGDLS and CDR2 is YYNGEE in the germline V gene. V was cut by 0 bases and J by 2 bases, with 7 bases left in between. The CDR3 here is CASSVDGDTDTQYF. Written as DNA, the CDR3 is TGTGCCAGCAGCGTAGATGGAGACACAGATACGCAGTATTTT.

The chain carries TRBV6-2 or TRBV6-3 and TRBJ2-1, with D perhaps matching TRBD2 (6 bases). V gave up 2 bases and J gave up 13 bases, with 15 bases separating them. Germline loops: CDR1 MNHEY, CDR2 SVGEGT. The CDR3 contains 13 residues. The CDR3 bases are TGTGCCAGCAGTTACCCGGGACTTAATGTACAGTTCTTC. This codes for CASSYPGLNVQFF.

A few counts support this clone. The chain recombines TRBV2 with TRBJ2-5, with 8 bases that match TRBD1. V trimming: 0 bases; J trimming: 12 bases; junction bases outside the gene matches: 9. The CDR3 loop spans 14 amino acids. The V gene's germline CDR1 is SNHLY and CDR2 FYNNEI. This chain's CDR3 is CASSEARGTGGEYF. The CDR3 DNA follows: TGTGCCAGCAGTGAAGCCCGGGGTACAGGGGGAGAGTACTTC.

The CDR3 nucleotides read TGTGCCAGTAGTATAATCGAGGGAGAGGGCTACACCTTC. It encodes CASSIIEGEGYTF. The rearrangement uses TRBV19 and TRBJ1-2; D gene uncertain. Looked up from germline, CDR1 is LNHDA and CDR2 is SQIVND (reference sequence). This CDR3 comprises 13 residues. V dropped 2 bases and J dropped 8 bases, with 12 bases sitting between them.

The genes are TRBV4-2 and TRBJ1-2; D remains unclear. CDR1 is LGHNA and CDR2 is YNFKEQ in the germline V gene. This CDR3 contains 16 residues. V was cut by 0 bases and J by 1 base, with 12 bases left in between. CDR3 region: CASSQDRGRDNYGYTF. The DNA for the CDR3 is TGTGCCAGCAGCCAAGATCGGGGAAGGGATAACTATGGCTACACCTTC.